This T cell receptor (beta chain) derives from a study of metastatic and nonmetastatic thyroid tumors. Study-level background: Both malignant and benign thyroid patients supplied peripheral blood and tumor or nodule tissue samples, across which the repertoires of these patients were then compared. Overall study findings and caveats: Significantly higher TCR beta diversity was reportedly seen in malignant thyroid tumors than benign nodules, in blood and tumor.

TCRdb re-processed the PCR reads through MiXCR. Counted here are over 30,000 clones, about 31% occurring once; the ten biggest clones make up 7.8%. No patient had received any treatment before thyroid surgery. This clone was found many times. Antigen unknown. Specimen: blood. This receptor was identified in a female donor with papillary thyroid cancer or a benign thyroid nodule (not recorded which). Some clones in this sample may be carry-over from other donors' samples.

The CDR3 region has the DNA TGCAGTGCTAGAGCTGGATCACAGCCTAATACGCAGTATTTT. This gives the protein CSARAGSQPNTQYF. The chain joins TRBV20-1 to TRBJ2-3, with D unclear. The germline gives CDR1 DFQATT, CDR2 SNEGSKA (reference sequence). The CDR3 runs to 14 residues. The V gene lost 1 base and the J gene lost 7 bases, with 15 bases spanning the gap.